These T cell receptor beta chains were read from a single sample in a study of cytomegalovirus exposure and HLA in healthy donors. TCRdb keeps only in-frame clones here, not all; method: immunoSEQ multiplex PCR. The sample holds 80,000 to 100,000 clones, about 79% seen once. Sequenced material: PBMCs. These receptors all come from a male donor in good health and CMV-seropositive. Each CDR3 is given with its conserved first and last residue. D genes are given only for firm matches. Clone sizes are given selectively: once, few, many, or a class where the clone is expanded.

once,NA,TRBJ1-4,TRBV10-3,CAISGTDATNEKLFF,TGTGCCATCAGTGGGACAGACGCAACTAATGAAAAACTGTTTTTT
NA,TRBD1,TRBJ2-5,TRBV5-1,CASSYDRVETQYF,TGCGCCAGCAGCTATGACAGGGTGGAGACCCAGTACTTC
NA,TRBD2,TRBJ2-1,TRBV6-5,CASSPLAGAYNEQFF,TGTGCCAGCAGTCCCCTAGCGGGGGCTTACAATGAGCAGTTCTTC
NA,TRBD1,TRBJ2-7,TRBV6-1,CASRSVGTGAYEQYF,TGTGCCAGCAGATCGGTCGGGACAGGAGCCTACGAGCAGTACTTC
few,TRBD1,TRBJ1-5,TRBV4-1,CASSQRTGPLQPQHF,TGCGCCAGCAGCCAACGGACAGGGCCACTTCAGCCCCAGCATTTT
NA,NA,TRBJ1-2,TRBV27,CASSLRGFNYGYTF,TGTGCCAGCAGTTTGAGAGGGTTTAACTATGGCTACACCTTC
NA,NA,TRBJ1-6,TRBV5-1,CASSSDSVNSPLHF,TGCGCCAGCAGCTCGGACAGCGTGAATTCACCCCTCCACTTT
NA,NA,TRBJ2-3,TRBV6-6,CASSLDLTGTDTQYF,TGTGCCAGCAGTCTCGATCTAACTGGCACAGATACGCAGTATTTT
NA,TRBD1,TRBJ1-1,TRBV7-2,CASTWDRGNTEAFF,TGTGCCAGCACCTGGGACAGGGGGAACACTGAAGCTTTCTTT
NA,NA,TRBJ2-3,TRBV5-6,CASSLAGGVGDTQYF,TGTGCCAGCAGCTTGGCCGGCGGGGTGGGAGATACGCAGTATTTT
NA,NA,TRBJ1-2,TRBV5-1,CASSLGDWNYGYTF,TGCGCCAGCAGCTTGGGGGACTGGAACTATGGCTACACCTTC
NA,TRBD1,TRBJ1-4,TRBV9,CASSGPGGTGDEKLFF,TGTGCCAGCAGCGGCCCGGGGGGGACAGGGGATGAAAAACTGTTTTTT
NA,NA,TRBJ1-5,TRBV14,CASSQRKVWSQPQHF,TGTGCCAGCAGCCAAAGGAAGGTTTGGAGTCAGCCCCAGCATTTT
NA,NA,TRBJ2-5,TRBV6-1,CASSLGATEETQYF,TGTGCCAGCAGTCTAGGCGCTACCGAAGAGACCCAGTACTTC
NA,NA,TRBJ2-7,TRBV11-3,CASSPSEVDEQYF,TGTGCCAGCAGCCCCTCCGAGGTGGACGAGCAGTACTTC
NA,NA,TRBJ1-2,TRBV6-4,CASSHRTSTGYGYTF,TGTGCCAGCAGTCACAGGACATCCACCGGCTATGGCTACACCTTC
NA,TRBD2,TRBJ2-2,TRBV2,CASSERGAGTGELFF,TGTGCCAGCAGTGAGCGGGGGGCCGGGACCGGGGAGCTGTTTTTT
NA,TRBD1,TRBJ1-4,TRBV5-1,CASSPLGNRGINEKLFF,TGCGCCAGCAGCCCCCTGGGTAACAGGGGTATTAATGAAAAACTGTTTTTT
NA,TRBD2,TRBJ2-1,TRBV30,CAWNVNSGGASSYNEQFF,TGTGCCTGGAATGTTAATAGCGGGGGGGCCAGCTCCTACAATGAGCAGTTCTTC
NA,TRBD2,TRBJ2-7,TRBV29-1,CSVGGGSYEQYF,TGCAGCGTTGGCGGGGGTTCCTACGAGCAGTACTTC
NA,TRBD1,TRBJ1-1,TRBV19,CASKTGSGIIAEAFF,TGTGCCAGTAAGACAGGGTCGGGGATAATCGCTGAAGCTTTCTTT
NA,NA,TRBJ1-1,TRBV19,CASSIEGLNTEAFF,TGTGCCAGTAGTATAGAGGGCTTGAACACTGAAGCTTTCTTT
once,NA,TRBJ2-7,TRBV9,CASSVGLGANYEQYF,TGTGCCAGCAGCGTAGGCTTAGGGGCCAACTACGAGCAGTACTTC
NA,NA,TRBJ1-4,TRBV30,CAWSVRQGIATNEKLFF,TGTGCCTGGAGTGTTCGGCAGGGGATTGCAACTAATGAAAAACTGTTTTTT
NA,NA,TRBJ2-1,TRBV2,CASSGAGGQFF,TGTGCCAGCAGTGGGGCCGGGGGGCAGTTCTTC
NA,TRBD1,TRBJ1-1,TRBV5-1,CASSSGQGARMNTEAFF,TGCGCCAGCAGTTCCGGACAGGGGGCAAGAATGAACACTGAAGCTTTCTTT
NA,NA,TRBJ2-7,TRBV6-6,CASSPRGGRHYEQYF,TGTGCCAGCAGTCCTAGGGGGGGCCGTCACTACGAGCAGTACTTC
NA,NA,TRBJ1-2,TRBV11-2,CASSHPTGRVGYGYTF,TGTGCCAGCAGCCACCCCACAGGACGAGTTGGCTATGGCTACACCTTC
few,TRBD1,TRBJ1-1,TRBV29-1,CSVVDRANTEAFF,TGCAGCGTGGTAGACAGGGCGAACACTGAAGCTTTCTTT
NA,TRBD1,TRBJ1-2,TRBV30,CAWSVLRQGADGYTF,TGTGCCTGGAGTGTTCTCCGGCAGGGGGCAGATGGCTACACCTTC
NA,NA,TRBJ2-2,TRBV7-2,CASSGGAPVPGELFF,TGTGCCAGCAGCGGGGGGGCCCCCGTTCCCGGGGAGCTGTTTTTT